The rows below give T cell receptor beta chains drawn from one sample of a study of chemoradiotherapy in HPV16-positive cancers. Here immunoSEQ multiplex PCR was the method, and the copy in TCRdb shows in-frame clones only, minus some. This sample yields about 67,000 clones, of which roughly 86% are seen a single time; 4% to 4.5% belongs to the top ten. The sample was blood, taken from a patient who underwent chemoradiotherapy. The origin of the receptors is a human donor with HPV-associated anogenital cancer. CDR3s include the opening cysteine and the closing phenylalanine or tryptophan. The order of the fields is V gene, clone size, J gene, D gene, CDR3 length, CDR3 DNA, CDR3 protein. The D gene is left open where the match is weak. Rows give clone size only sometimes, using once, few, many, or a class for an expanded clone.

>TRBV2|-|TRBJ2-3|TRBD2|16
TGTGCCAGCAGGGGGGTAGCGGGGCCCAGCCACTCCACGCAGTATTTT
CASRGVAGPSHSTQYF
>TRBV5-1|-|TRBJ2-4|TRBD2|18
TGCGCCAGCAGTCCCGGGACTAGCGGGCAGCTAGCCAAAAACATTCAGTACTTC
CASSPGTSGQLAKNIQYF
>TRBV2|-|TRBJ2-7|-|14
TGTGCCAGCAGTGCTAGGGTTTTAACCTACGAGCAGTACTTC
CASSARVLTYEQYF
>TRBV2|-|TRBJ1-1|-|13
TGTGCCAGCAGTGAGGAGAATGACACTGAAGCTTTCTTT
CASSEENDTEAFF
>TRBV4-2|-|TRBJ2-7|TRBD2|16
TGTGCCAGCAGCCAGGCCGCTAGCGGTTCTTCCTACGAGCAGTACTTC
CASSQAASGSSYEQYF
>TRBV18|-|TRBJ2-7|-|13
TGTGCCAGCTCACCCCCCCTTTCCTACGAGCAGTACTTC
CASSPPLSYEQYF
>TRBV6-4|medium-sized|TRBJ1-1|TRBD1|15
TGTGCCAGCAGTGACTCGACAGGGTATAGGACTGAAGCTTTCTTT
CASSDSTGYRTEAFF
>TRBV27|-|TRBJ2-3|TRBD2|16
TGTGCCAGCAGTTGGGGCGGGGGGCCTAGCACAGATACGCAGTATTTT
CASSWGGGPSTDTQYF
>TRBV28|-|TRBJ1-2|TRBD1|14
TGTGCCAGCAGTTTTTCAGGGGGCGCCTGGGGCTACACCTTC
CASSFSGGAWGYTF
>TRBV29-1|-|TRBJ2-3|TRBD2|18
TGCAGCGTTGAAGGCGGGGCGGGAGGGCCTGATCCGATAGGTACGCAGTATTTT
CSVEGGAGGPDPIGTQYF
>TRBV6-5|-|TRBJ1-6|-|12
TGTGCCAGCAGTTATACTAATTCACCCCTCCACTTT
CASSYTNSPLHF
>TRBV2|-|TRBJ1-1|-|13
TGTGCCAGCAAGGGACTGCCGAACACTGAAGCTTTCTTT
CASKGLPNTEAFF
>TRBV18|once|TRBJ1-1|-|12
TGTGCCAGCTCACCCCGGGCGACTGAAGCTTTCTTT
CASSPRATEAFF
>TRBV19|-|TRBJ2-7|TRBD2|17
TGTGCCAGTAGTCCCCCGGGACTAGCGGGAGAGGGAGTCAAGCAGTACTTC
CASSPPGLAGEGVKQYF
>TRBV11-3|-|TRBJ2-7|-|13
TGTGCCAGCAGCTTCGGGGTTGGCTACGAGCAGTACTTC
CASSFGVGYEQYF
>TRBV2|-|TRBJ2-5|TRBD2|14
TGTGCCAGCAGTGGACTAGCGGGCCAGGAGACCCAGTACTTC
CASSGLAGQETQYF